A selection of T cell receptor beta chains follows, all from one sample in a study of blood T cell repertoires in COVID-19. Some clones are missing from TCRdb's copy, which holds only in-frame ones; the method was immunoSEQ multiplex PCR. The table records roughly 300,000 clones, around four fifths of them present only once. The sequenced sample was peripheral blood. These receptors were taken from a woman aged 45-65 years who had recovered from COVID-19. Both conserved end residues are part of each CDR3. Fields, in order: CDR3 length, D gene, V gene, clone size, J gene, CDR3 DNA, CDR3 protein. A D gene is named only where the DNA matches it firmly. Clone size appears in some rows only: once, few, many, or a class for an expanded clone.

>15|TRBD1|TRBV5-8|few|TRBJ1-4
TGTGCCAGCAGCTTGGCCGGGACAGGGGAAGAAAAACTGTTTTTT
CASSLAGTGEEKLFF
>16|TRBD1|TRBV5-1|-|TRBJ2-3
TGCGCCAGCAGCATATCCGGGACAGGGCCAGCAGATACGCAGTATTTT
CASSISGTGPADTQYF
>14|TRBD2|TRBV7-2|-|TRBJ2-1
TGTGCCAGCAGCAGACTAGCGGGAGGAGATGAGCAGTTCTTC
CASSRLAGGDEQFF
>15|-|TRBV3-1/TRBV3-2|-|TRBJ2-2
TGTGCCAGCAGCCAACAGGGCACGAACACCGGGGAGCTGTTTTTT
CASSQQGTNTGELFF
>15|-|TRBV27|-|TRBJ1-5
TGTGCCAGCAGTTTACAGGGAATTGGCAATCAGCCCCAGCATTTT
CASSLQGIGNQPQHF
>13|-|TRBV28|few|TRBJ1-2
TGTGCCAGCAGTTCCCGCGTCATTTGGGGCTACACCTTC
CASSSRVIWGYTF
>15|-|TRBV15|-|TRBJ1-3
TGTGCCACCAGCAGTCGGGTCGGTGAGGGAAACACCATATATTTT
CATSSRVGEGNTIYF
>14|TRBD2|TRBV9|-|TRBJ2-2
TGTGCCAGCCGTCGGACTAGGAACACCGGGGAGCTGTTTTTT
CASRRTRNTGELFF
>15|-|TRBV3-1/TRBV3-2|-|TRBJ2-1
TGTGCCAGCAGCCTCATTGGGCCCTCCTACAATGAGCAGTTCTTC
CASSLIGPSYNEQFF
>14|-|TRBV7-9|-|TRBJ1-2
TGTGCCAGCAGCTCTCTGGGGAGGGGTGATGGCTACACCTTC
CASSSLGRGDGYTF
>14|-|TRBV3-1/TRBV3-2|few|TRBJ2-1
TGTGCCAGCAGCCTGATATCCAGCTACAATGAGCAGTTCTTC
CASSLISSYNEQFF
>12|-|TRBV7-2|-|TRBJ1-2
TGTGCCAGCAGCTTCGACAGCTATGGCTACACCTTC
CASSFDSYGYTF
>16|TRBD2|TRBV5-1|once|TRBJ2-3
TGCGCCAGCAGGGCTAGCGGGACACGACGCACAGATACGCAGTATTTT
CASRASGTRRTDTQYF
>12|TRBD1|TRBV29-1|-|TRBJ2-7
TGCAGCGCGCGGACAGGGGAGCGCGAGCAGTACTTC
CSARTGEREQYF